This T cell receptor (beta chain) was retrieved from a study of T cells in Graves' hyperthyroidism and ophthalmopathy. Amplification yielded TCR beta CDR3 regions, with RNA transcripts as the source. The HTBI primer set drove a first-round RT-PCR of the TCR CDR3. TCRdb used MiXCR to reprocess the multiplex PCR reads, holding one entry per CDR3 protein. The table has roughly 290,000 distinct CDR3 sequences, about 18% seen once. The germline gives CDR1 SEHNR, CDR2 FQNEAQ (reference sequence). V lost 5 bases to trimming and J lost 3 bases; unmatched junction nucleotides: 8. The CDR3 totals 15 residues. This clonotype appeared many times.

The receptor comes from a woman aged 60 to 75 with Graves' ophthalmopathy. What was sequenced was blood. J is TRBJ2-7 and V is TRBV7-9, with 9 positions matching TRBD1. Here the CDR3 reads CASSLTGGPLYEQYF. The CDR3, as DNA: TGTGCCAGCAGCCTGACAGGGGGGCCCCTCTACGAGCAGTACTTC.